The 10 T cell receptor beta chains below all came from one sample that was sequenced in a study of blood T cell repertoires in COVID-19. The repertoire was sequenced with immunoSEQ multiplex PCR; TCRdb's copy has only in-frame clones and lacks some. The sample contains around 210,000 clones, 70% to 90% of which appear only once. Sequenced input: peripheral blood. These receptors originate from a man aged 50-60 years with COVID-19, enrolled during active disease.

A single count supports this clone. The CDR3 nucleotides are TGCGCCAGCAGCGCAAGCCCAATCGGGACAGGGACGACCTACGAGCAGTACTTC. It encodes CASSASPIGTGTTYEQYF. This chain joins TRBV4-1 and TRBJ2-7; TRBD1 aligns across 9 bases. The CDR3 consists of 18 residues. V was clipped by 5 bases and J by 2 bases; unmatched bases: 16. Germline assignment: CDR1 MGHRA and CDR2 YSYEKL.

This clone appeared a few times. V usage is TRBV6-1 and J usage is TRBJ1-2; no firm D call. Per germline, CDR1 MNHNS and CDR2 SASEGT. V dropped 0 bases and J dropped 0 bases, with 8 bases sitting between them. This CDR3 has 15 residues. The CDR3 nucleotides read TGTGCCAGCAGTGAAGCTTGGGAGGCTAACTATGGCTACACCTTC. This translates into CASSEAWEANYGYTF.

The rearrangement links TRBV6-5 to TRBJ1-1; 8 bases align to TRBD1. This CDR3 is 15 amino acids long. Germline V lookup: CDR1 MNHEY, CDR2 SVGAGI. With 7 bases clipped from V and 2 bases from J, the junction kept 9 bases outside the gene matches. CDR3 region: CASKDRGALNTEAFF. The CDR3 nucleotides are TGTGCCAGCAAAGACAGGGGCGCCCTAAACACTGAAGCTTTCTTT.

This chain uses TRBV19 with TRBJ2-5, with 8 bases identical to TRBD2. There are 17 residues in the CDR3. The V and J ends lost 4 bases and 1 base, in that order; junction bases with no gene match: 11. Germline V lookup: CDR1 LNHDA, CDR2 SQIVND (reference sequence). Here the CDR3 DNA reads TGTGCCAGTAGTAAGGGTAGTGCGGGGGGCTCCCAAGAGACCCAGTACTTC. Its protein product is CASSKGSAGGSQETQYF.

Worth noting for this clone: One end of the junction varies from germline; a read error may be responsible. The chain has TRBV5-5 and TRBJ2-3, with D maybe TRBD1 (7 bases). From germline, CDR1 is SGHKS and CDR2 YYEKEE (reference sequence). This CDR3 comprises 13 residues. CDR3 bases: TGTGCCAGCAGCTCCGACCGCTCGCGGGACAGTTCCTTT. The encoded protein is CASSSDRSRDSSF.

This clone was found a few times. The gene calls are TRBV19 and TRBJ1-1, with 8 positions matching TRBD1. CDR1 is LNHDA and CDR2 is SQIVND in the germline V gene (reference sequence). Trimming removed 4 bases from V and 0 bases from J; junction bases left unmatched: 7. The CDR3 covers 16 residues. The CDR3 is CASSSGTGGVNTEAFF. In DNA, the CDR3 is TGTGCCAGTAGTAGCGGGACAGGAGGGGTGAACACTGAAGCTTTCTTT.

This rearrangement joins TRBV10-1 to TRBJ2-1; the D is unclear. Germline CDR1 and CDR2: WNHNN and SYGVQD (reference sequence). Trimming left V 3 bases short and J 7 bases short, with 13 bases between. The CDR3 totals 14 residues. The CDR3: CASSDSPRANEQFF. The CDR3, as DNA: TGCGCCAGCAGTGACTCTCCGAGAGCGAATGAGCAGTTCTTC.

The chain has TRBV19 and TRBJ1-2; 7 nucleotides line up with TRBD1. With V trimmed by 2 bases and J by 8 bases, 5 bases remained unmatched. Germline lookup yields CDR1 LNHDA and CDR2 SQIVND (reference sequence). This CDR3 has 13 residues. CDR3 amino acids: CASSISRGRGYTF. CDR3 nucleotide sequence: TGTGCCAGTAGTATATCCAGGGGGAGAGGCTACACCTTC.

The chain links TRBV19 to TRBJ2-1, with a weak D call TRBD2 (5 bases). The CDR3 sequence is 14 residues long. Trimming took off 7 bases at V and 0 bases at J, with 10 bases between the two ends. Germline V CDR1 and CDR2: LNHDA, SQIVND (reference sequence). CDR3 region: CASTVGSSYNEQFF. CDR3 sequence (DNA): TGTGCCAGTACCGTGGGGAGCTCCTACAATGAGCAGTTCTTC.

CDR3 nucleotides: TGCAGCGTTGAAAGGGGACAGGGGGCCGATAGCAATCAGCCCCAGCATTTT. It specifies CSVERGQGADSNQPQHF. This chain uses TRBV29-1 with TRBJ1-5; 12 bases map to TRBD1. V gave up 2 bases and J gave up 0 bases; unmatched junction bases: 5. The length of the CDR3 is 17 residues. The germline gives CDR1 SQVTM, CDR2 ANQGSEA. Based on the CDR3 plus reference TRBV29-1 and TRBJ1-5, the full variable domain is SAVISQKPSRDICQRGTSLTIQCQVDSQVTMMFWYRQQPGQSLTLIATANQGSEATYESGFVIDKFPISRPNLTFSTLTVSNMSPEDSSIYLCSVERGQGADSNQPQHFGDGTRLSIL.